This TCR beta chain derives from a study of neurological immune-mediated disorders. The study, taken as a whole, reports: CDR3 amino acid sequences of expanded clones were not shared across subjects, a result suggesting private repertoires in all groups.

Maryland, USA blood bank volunteers served as healthy controls. Unsorted libraries were generated from 2 million PBMCs. These cells had been stored in RNAlater at -80 C. The CDR3 is made up of 15 amino acids. The ends lost 5 bases at V and 4 bases at J; junction bases unmatched: 9. Germline values: CDR1 MDHEN, CDR2 SYDVKM. This clonotype is labeled as medium-sized (0.01 to 0.1%). The antigen remains unidentified. Every sequencing run generated over 160 million TCR-beta sequences from 15-18 subjects. TCRdb re-called the 5' RACE reads through MiXCR, storing one row per CDR3 protein. Among about 30,000 distinct CDR3 sequences listed, about 15% were seen once.

The source material was PBMCs. The rearrangement uses TRBV28 and TRBJ2-5; 8 bases line up with TRBD1. This TCR came from a man in his 70s in good health. The CDR3 nucleotides read TGTGCCAGCAGTCCCCGGACAGGGAAAAGAGAGACCCAGTACTTC. Amino acid sequence: CASSPRTGKRETQYF.